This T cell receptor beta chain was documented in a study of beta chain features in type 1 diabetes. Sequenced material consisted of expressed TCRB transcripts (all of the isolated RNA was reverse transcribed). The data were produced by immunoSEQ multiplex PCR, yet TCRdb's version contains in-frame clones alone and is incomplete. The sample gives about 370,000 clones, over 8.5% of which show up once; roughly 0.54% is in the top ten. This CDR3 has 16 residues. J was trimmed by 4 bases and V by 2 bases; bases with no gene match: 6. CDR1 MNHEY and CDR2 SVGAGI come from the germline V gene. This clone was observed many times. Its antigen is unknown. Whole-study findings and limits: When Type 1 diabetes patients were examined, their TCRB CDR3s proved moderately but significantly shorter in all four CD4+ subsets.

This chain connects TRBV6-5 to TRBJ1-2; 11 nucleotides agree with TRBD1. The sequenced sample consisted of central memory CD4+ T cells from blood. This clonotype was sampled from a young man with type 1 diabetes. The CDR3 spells CASSYVRTGGGYGYTF. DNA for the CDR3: TGTGCCAGCAGTTACGTCCGGACAGGGGGCGGCTATGGCTACACCTTC.